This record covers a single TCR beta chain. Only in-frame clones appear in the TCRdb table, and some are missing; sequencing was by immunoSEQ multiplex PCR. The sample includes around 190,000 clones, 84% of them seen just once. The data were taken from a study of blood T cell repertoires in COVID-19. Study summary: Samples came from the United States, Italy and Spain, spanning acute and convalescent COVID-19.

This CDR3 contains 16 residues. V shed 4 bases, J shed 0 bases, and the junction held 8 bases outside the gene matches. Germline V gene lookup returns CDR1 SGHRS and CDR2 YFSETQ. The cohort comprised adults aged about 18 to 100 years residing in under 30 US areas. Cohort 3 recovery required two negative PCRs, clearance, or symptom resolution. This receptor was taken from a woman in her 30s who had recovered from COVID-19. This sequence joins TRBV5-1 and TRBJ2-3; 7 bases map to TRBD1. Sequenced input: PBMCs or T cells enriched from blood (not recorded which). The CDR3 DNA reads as TGCGCCAGCAGCCCGACAGGGTCACTTAGCACAGATACGCAGTATTTT. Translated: CASSPTGSLSTDTQYF.